One sample yielded the 29 T cell receptor beta chains listed below, sequenced in a study of blood T cells in healthy people across ages. A J-beta primer mix and a sample-barcoded 5' primer were used in a second PCR of about 7 to 12 cycles. TCRdb reanalysed the 5' RACE reads using MiXCR and keeps one entry per CDR3 protein. The sample yields 850,000 to 1,100,000 distinct CDR3 sequences, more than 30% seen once. Sequencing used blood. The origin of the receptors is a man aged 18-30 years in good health.

This chain links TRBV6-5 with TRBJ2-1; D remains ambiguous. The CDR3 runs to 14 residues. V was clipped by 2 bases and J by 9 bases, with 14 bases between them. Germline CDR1 and CDR2: MNHEY and SVGAGI. Here the CDR3 reads CASSYVPALAEQFF. The CDR3 region has the DNA TGTGCCAGCAGTTACGTTCCTGCCCTGGCTGAGCAGTTCTTC.

The J gene is TRBJ1-6, the V gene TRBV3-1; D not certain. The V gene lost 0 bases and the J gene lost 4 bases, with 16 bases spanning the gap. The CDR3 is 18 residues long. The germline gives CDR1 LGHDT, CDR2 YNNKEL (reference sequence). As DNA, the CDR3 is TGTGCCAGCAGCCAAGATTACCGGTACACCAGGTATAATTCACCCCTCCACTTT. It encodes CASSQDYRYTRYNSPLHF.

The chain uses TRBV7-6 and TRBJ1-1; D unresolved. This CDR3 contains 13 residues. Germline V gene data show CDR1 as SGHVS and CDR2 as FNYEAQ. Trimming removed 3 bases at V and 6 bases at J, with 11 bases between. For the CDR3, the DNA is TGTGCCAGCAGCTTCAAAATTGGGTCTGAAGCTTTCTTT. Encoded protein: CASSFKIGSEAFF.

The count of this clonotype is one. Its ends do not fully match the called genes, so a read error is possible. The chain joins TRBV10-3 to TRBJ1-6; perhaps TRBD1 as D (5 bases). This CDR3 region has 13 residues. The V gene's germline CDR1 is ENHRY and CDR2 SYGVKD. The CDR3 loop is CAIRNRTNSPPHF. CDR3 sequence (DNA): TGTGCCATCAGGAACAGGACCAATTCACCCCCCCACTTT.

This sequence joins TRBV4-2 and TRBJ2-7; no reliable D call. This CDR3 has 16 amino acids. The germline CDR1 and CDR2 sequences are LGHNA and YNFKEQ. V lost 0 bases and J lost 0, with 12 bases in between. CDR3: CASSQEATLSSYEQYF. The CDR3 DNA sequence: TGTGCCAGCAGCCAAGAGGCGACACTAAGCTCCTACGAGCAGTACTTC.

The CDR3 reads CASSYGDIRLKYGYTF. The CDR3 DNA follows: TGTGCCAGCAGTTACGGGGACATACGACTAAAATATGGCTACACCTTC. The chain links TRBV6-6 to TRBJ1-2, with D perhaps TRBD1 (6 bases). CDR1 is MNHNY, CDR2 SVGAGI, per germline (reference sequence). The CDR3 runs to 16 residues. The germline V and J ends were trimmed by 2 bases and 5 bases, with 18 bases remaining between them.

This clonotype was seen only a few times. The CDR3 nucleotides read TGTGCCTGGAGTATCGCGGGGAGTAATGAAAAACTGTTTTTT. Translating it yields CAWSIAGSNEKLFF. V is TRBV30 and J is TRBJ1-4, with unresolved D. Germline values: CDR1 GTSNPN, CDR2 SVGIG (reference sequence). V was clipped by 2 bases and J by 4 bases, with 11 bases between them. CDR3 size: 14 residues.

This chain connects TRBV7-9 to TRBJ2-3; 8 bases map to TRBD1. CDR3 length equals 16 residues. V lost 0 bases, J lost 8 bases, and 10 bases stayed unmatched. Germline values: CDR1 SEHNR, CDR2 FQNEAQ (reference sequence). Here the CDR3 reads CASSLALTGGVGTQYF. The CDR3 nucleotides read TGTGCCAGCAGCTTAGCGCTAACAGGGGGAGTGGGTACGCAGTATTTT.

This clonotype appeared once. The chain employs TRBV29-1 and TRBJ1-1, with 8 bases identical to TRBD1. The V and J ends lost 7 bases and 4 bases, in that order; junction bases with no gene match: 8. Germline V gives CDR1 SQVTM, CDR2 ANQGSEA. CDR3 length: 13 residues. The CDR3 spells CSARTGTVTEAFF. The CDR3 bases are TGCAGCGCCCGGACAGGGACTGTCACTGAAGCTTTCTTT.

This clonotype was detected only a few times. This chain joins TRBV20-1 and TRBJ1-5; no clear D. V lost 0 bases to trimming and J lost 9 bases, with 12 bases between them. Germline V gene data show CDR1 as DFQATT and CDR2 as SNEGSKA (reference sequence). The CDR3 is made up of 13 amino acids. The chain's CDR3 is CSAREGSLGPQHF. CDR3 coding DNA: TGCAGTGCTAGAGAGGGGAGCCTTGGGCCCCAGCATTTT.

The table lists this clonotype with a few counts. This chain uses TRBV6-5 with TRBJ1-4, with 7 bases aligning to TRBD1. This CDR3 is 13 amino acids long. The germline V gene encodes CDR1 MNHEY and CDR2 SVGAGI. With 7 bases clipped from V and 5 bases from J, the junction kept 4 bases outside the gene matches. CDR3: CASKPGGNEKLFF. The CDR3 DNA is TGTGCCAGCAAGCCAGGGGGGAATGAAAAACTGTTTTTT.

This clonotype was counted a few times. This sequence joins TRBV7-8 and TRBJ1-1; D is unclear. This CDR3 is 13 amino acids long. CDR1 SGHVS and CDR2 FQNEAQ come from the germline V gene. Trimming cost V 8 bases and J 7 bases, with 17 bases left between them. In DNA form, the CDR3 reads TGTGCCAGCTCCCCCGACTCGCTCAATGAAGCTTTCTTT. This translates into CASSPDSLNEAFF.

This clonotype appeared a few times. The V call is TRBV7-2, the J call TRBJ2-1; a weak D match, TRBD1 (5 bases). The CDR3 loop spans 16 amino acids. The germline V gene encodes CDR1 SGHTA and CDR2 FQGNSA. V was cut by 5 bases and J by 7 bases, with 21 bases left in between. CDR3 protein: CASSPTRAGLGNEQFF. CDR3 nucleotide sequence: TGTGCCAGCAGCCCCACCAGGGCTGGCTTGGGAAATGAGCAGTTCTTC.

Many counts were recorded for this clonotype. The chain has TRBV5-1 and TRBJ1-2; D is unclear. Germline assignment: CDR1 SGHRS and CDR2 YFSETQ. There are 13 residues in the CDR3. V lost 1 base to trimming and J lost 2 bases, with 6 bases between them. This CDR3 is CASSLTENYGYTF. The CDR3 coding sequence is TGCGCCAGCAGCTTGACAGAAAACTATGGCTACACCTTC.

This clonotype was found a few times. This chain links TRBV5-6 with TRBJ2-2; D ambiguous. Per germline, CDR1 SGHDT and CDR2 YYEEEE. Trimming left V 1 base short and J 4 bases short, with 14 bases between. CDR3 length: 16 residues. This chain's CDR3 is CASSLYRGPPTGELFF. CDR3 DNA sequence: TGTGCCAGCAGCTTGTACCGAGGTCCCCCCACCGGGGAGCTGTTTTTT.

This clonotype was seen ten or more times. The J gene is TRBJ2-1, the V gene TRBV4-3; a weak D match, TRBD2 (5 bases). The CDR3 is 16 residues long. Germline values: CDR1 LGHNA, CDR2 YSLEER. The V end lost 4 bases, the J end lost 0 bases, and 13 bases lay between the germline ends. The CDR3 loop reads CASSRSVGSSYNEQFF. CDR3 nucleotide sequence: TGCGCCAGCAGCCGGTCTGTGGGGAGCTCCTACAATGAGCAGTTCTTC.

This clonotype was seen more than once but under ten times. The CDR3, as DNA: TGTGCCACCCTTAATCGACAGGCGGAAAACAATGAGCAGTTCTTC. The encoded protein is CATLNRQAENNEQFF. The chain combines TRBV6-2 or TRBV6-3 with TRBJ2-1, with a possible D match to TRBD1 (6 bases). The CDR3 runs to 15 residues. Trimming shortened V by 10 bases and J by 5 bases, and 21 bases separated the two germline ends. Germline lookup yields CDR1 MNHEY and CDR2 SVGEGT.

V is TRBV27 and J is TRBJ2-7; TRBD1 or TRBD2 may be the D gene (5 bases each). The DNA end is a closer match to TRBJ2-5, so the J assignment may be wrong. The CDR3 contains 15 residues. Per germline, CDR1 MNHEY and CDR2 SMNVEV (reference sequence). The CDR3 DNA sequence: TGTGCCAGCAAACCGGTGTTCGGGGCGCCGGTGACCCAGTACTTC. Translating it yields CASKPVFGAPVTQYF.

The chain uses TRBV20-1 and TRBJ2-5; D call uncertain. Trimming took off 3 bases at V and 3 bases at J, with 11 bases between the two ends. Germline values: CDR1 DFQATT, CDR2 SNEGSKA (reference sequence). This CDR3 contains 13 residues. CDR3 bases: TGCAGTGCTAGTGTGACGGTAGAAGAGACCCAGTACTTC. Protein: CSASVTVEETQYF.

V and J are TRBV20-1 and TRBJ2-3; D perhaps matches TRBD2 (6 bases). Trimming shortened V by 3 bases and J by 0 bases, and 10 bases separated the two germline ends. The germline V gene has CDR1 DFQATT and CDR2 SNEGSKA (reference sequence). The CDR3 contains 14 residues. The CDR3 here is CSASRTISTDTQYF. The CDR3 region has the DNA TGCAGTGCTAGCAGGACTATAAGCACAGATACGCAGTATTTT.

This clonotype was observed a handful of times. The V and J genes are TRBV29-1 and TRBJ1-1, with D hard to call. The length of the CDR3 is 13 residues. CDR1 is SQVTM and CDR2 is ANQGSEA in the germline V gene. V gave up 7 bases and J gave up 0 bases, with 12 bases separating them. CDR3 DNA: TGCAGCGGGAATGGGATAATGAACACTGAAGCTTTCTTT. It translates to CSGNGIMNTEAFF.

The V call is TRBV9, the J call TRBJ1-1; the D is unclear. Germline V gene lookup returns CDR1 SGDLS and CDR2 YYNGEE. The CDR3 consists of 15 residues. The V gene lost 2 bases and the J gene lost 1 base, with 12 bases spanning the gap. The CDR3 loop is CASSVHRGANTEAFF. Here the CDR3 DNA reads TGTGCCAGCAGCGTCCACCGGGGTGCGAACACTGAAGCTTTCTTT.

This clonotype was seen a handful of times. The chain has TRBV4-3 and TRBJ2-1; 12 bases are a match to TRBD1. CDR3 length equals 19 residues. V was pared by 2 bases and J by 2 bases, with 10 bases of the junction left unmatched. Germline values: CDR1 LGHNA, CDR2 YSLEER. CDR3 sequence reads: CASSQFPGTGGAAYNEQFF. The CDR3 DNA reads as TGCGCCAGCAGCCAATTCCCAGGGACAGGGGGCGCGGCCTACAATGAGCAGTTCTTC.

The rearrangement uses TRBV20-1 and TRBJ1-2; no clear D. The CDR3 is 12 residues long. Germline-derived CDR1 and CDR2 are DFQATT and SNEGSKA (reference sequence). V lost 3 bases and J 4 bases, leaving 9 bases between the germline ends. This CDR3 is CSASRPFYGYTF. CDR3 coding DNA: TGCAGTGCTAGTCGCCCATTCTATGGCTACACCTTC.

The sample holds a few counts of this clonotype. The DNA for the CDR3 is TGCGCCAGCAGCCAACTCCCGACTAGCCCAAGTGGCACAGATACGCAGTATTTT. This encodes CASSQLPTSPSGTDTQYF. The chain couples TRBV4-3 to TRBJ2-3; 7 bases line up with TRBD2. CDR3 size: 18 residues. Germline assignment: CDR1 LGHNA and CDR2 YSLEER. The junction had 12 bases not matched to a gene; V was cut back by 2 bases and J by 1 base.

There are many counts of this clonotype. The genes are TRBV20-1 and TRBJ1-2, with 7 positions matching TRBD1. V lost 6 bases and J lost 6; bases outside the gene matches: 7. This CDR3 has 12 amino acids. Germline V lookup: CDR1 DFQATT, CDR2 SNEGSKA (reference sequence). The CDR3 here is CSATTGRDGYTF. As DNA, the CDR3 is TGCAGTGCAACGACAGGGCGGGATGGCTACACCTTC.

This clonotype occurred a few times. This rearrangement joins TRBV6-2 or TRBV6-3 to TRBJ2-3, with TRBD1 as a possible D gene (5 bases). The V gene lost 0 bases and the J gene lost 2 bases, with 24 bases spanning the gap. The CDR3 totals 20 residues. CDR1 and CDR2 (germline): MNHEY, SVGEGT. For the CDR3, the DNA is TGTGCCAGCAGTTACTCGTACGAGGATACAAGGGGTTTTATCACAGATACGCAGTATTTT. Amino acids: CASSYSYEDTRGFITDTQYF.

This CDR3 reads CASSEAGKYTEAFF. CDR3 coding DNA: TGTGCCAGCAGTGAAGCCGGCAAATACACTGAAGCTTTCTTT. The gene calls are TRBV6-1 and TRBJ1-1; D gene ambiguous. The germline V gene encodes CDR1 MNHNS and CDR2 SASEGT. The CDR3 is 14 amino acids. The germline V and J ends were trimmed by 0 bases and 3 bases, with 8 bases remaining between them.

The gene calls are TRBV11-2 and TRBJ2-1; 10 nucleotides line up with TRBD2. The CDR3 sequence is 13 residues long. Unmatched junction bases numbered 6, after V lost 5 bases and J lost 11 bases. From germline, CDR1 is SGHAT and CDR2 FQNNGV. The CDR3 DNA is TGTGCCAGCAGCATCAATAGCGGGGGGAAGCAGTTCTTC. Its protein is CASSINSGGKQFF.